The rows below give T cell receptor beta chains drawn from one sample of a study of early T cells in non-severe SARS-CoV-2 infection. One entry per CDR3 protein, called by TCRdb with MiXCR from the 5' RACE reads. The sample lists around 53,000 distinct CDR3 sequences, approximately 12% occurring once. The sequencing here drew on whole blood, taken at baseline. The receptors shown here come from an adult who was a healthcare worker with PCR-confirmed SARS-CoV-2 infection or an uninfected control (not recorded which). Both conserved end residues are part of each CDR3. Each record gives: clone size, V gene, J gene, CDR3 protein. Clone sizes are given selectively: once, few, many, or a class where the clone is expanded.

clone_size: .
v_call: TRBV24-1
j_call: TRBJ2-5
cdr3_aa: CATSGEGGNEETQYF

clone_size: .
v_call: TRBV20-1
j_call: TRBJ2-1
cdr3_aa: CSARAQGLAGGIYNEQFF

clone_size: .
v_call: TRBV28
j_call: TRBJ2-7
cdr3_aa: CASSSPRDGFYEQYF

clone_size: few
v_call: TRBV7-6
j_call: TRBJ1-2
cdr3_aa: CASSPGTGNGYTF

clone_size: many
v_call: TRBV6-4
j_call: TRBJ2-1
cdr3_aa: CASSDSEVGQGKFF

clone_size: many
v_call: TRBV9
j_call: TRBJ2-4
cdr3_aa: CASSVGGLAKNIQYF

clone_size: few
v_call: TRBV6-5
j_call: TRBJ2-7
cdr3_aa: CASSREFSYEQYF

clone_size: few
v_call: TRBV7-2
j_call: TRBJ2-1
cdr3_aa: CASSLRLASGSWSYNEQFF

clone_size: .
v_call: TRBV6-2/TRBV6-3
j_call: TRBJ1-5
cdr3_aa: CASSYVGGNQPQHF

clone_size: .
v_call: TRBV3-1
j_call: TRBJ2-3
cdr3_aa: CASSQHSLVTAGVDTQYF

clone_size: many
v_call: TRBV5-6
j_call: TRBJ1-2
cdr3_aa: CASSSQSNYGYTF

clone_size: many
v_call: TRBV18
j_call: TRBJ1-1
cdr3_aa: CASSPSAAYMNTEAFF

clone_size: many
v_call: TRBV7-8
j_call: TRBJ2-6
cdr3_aa: CASSRGTTGANVLTF

clone_size: .
v_call: TRBV7-2
j_call: TRBJ2-1
cdr3_aa: CASSLEGTAKYNEQFF

clone_size: few
v_call: TRBV5-1
j_call: TRBJ2-7
cdr3_aa: CASSLLSGLPYEQYF

clone_size: many
v_call: TRBV7-2
j_call: TRBJ2-7
cdr3_aa: CASNRDTSFHEQYF

clone_size: .
v_call: TRBV11-2
j_call: TRBJ1-2
cdr3_aa: CASSTGPGYTF

clone_size: .
v_call: TRBV6-2/TRBV6-3
j_call: TRBJ2-4
cdr3_aa: CASSSSWGGPGVAKNIQYF

clone_size: .
v_call: TRBV7-8
j_call: TRBJ2-4
cdr3_aa: CASSPQTGEQYF

clone_size: .
v_call: TRBV19
j_call: TRBJ1-5
cdr3_aa: CASSIDRWRVGSNQPQHF

clone_size: few
v_call: TRBV6-2/TRBV6-3
j_call: TRBJ2-3
cdr3_aa: CATAGGRTDTQYF

clone_size: few
v_call: TRBV28
j_call: TRBJ2-1
cdr3_aa: CASSLTSGAYNEQFF

clone_size: .
v_call: TRBV18
j_call: TRBJ2-2
cdr3_aa: CASSTENTGELFF

clone_size: medium-sized
v_call: TRBV7-9
j_call: TRBJ2-7
cdr3_aa: CASSLQGSSYEQYF

clone_size: medium-sized
v_call: TRBV5-1
j_call: TRBJ2-7
cdr3_aa: CASSFSGTSYEQYF

clone_size: few
v_call: TRBV25-1
j_call: TRBJ2-6
cdr3_aa: CASSGSNSGANVLTF

clone_size: medium-sized
v_call: TRBV28
j_call: TRBJ2-1
cdr3_aa: CASRLDTSSYNEQFF

clone_size: many
v_call: TRBV28
j_call: TRBJ2-1
cdr3_aa: CASALPASGSYNEQFF

clone_size: few
v_call: TRBV7-2
j_call: TRBJ2-1
cdr3_aa: CASSSAILGDSEQFF

clone_size: .
v_call: TRBV7-6
j_call: TRBJ1-1
cdr3_aa: CASSSGMPHTEAFF

clone_size: few
v_call: TRBV28
j_call: TRBJ2-1
cdr3_aa: CASSRLQGPPYNEQFF

clone_size: .
v_call: TRBV28
j_call: TRBJ1-5
cdr3_aa: CASSITGGNQPQHF

clone_size: .
v_call: TRBV7-6
j_call: TRBJ2-5
cdr3_aa: CASRPGTQIGETQYF

clone_size: .
v_call: TRBV7-9
j_call: TRBJ2-2
cdr3_aa: CASSFAYETSGNTGELFF

clone_size: .
v_call: TRBV4-3
j_call: TRBJ1-2
cdr3_aa: CASSQVGSFNGYTF

clone_size: many
v_call: TRBV24-1
j_call: TRBJ2-1
cdr3_aa: CATSVRDEQFF

clone_size: few
v_call: TRBV18
j_call: TRBJ1-1
cdr3_aa: CASSPSGNAEAFF

clone_size: .
v_call: TRBV24-1
j_call: TRBJ2-7
cdr3_aa: CATSDWTGTGEQYF

clone_size: .
v_call: TRBV7-3
j_call: TRBJ1-2
cdr3_aa: CASSRTGDSHYGYTF

clone_size: few
v_call: TRBV5-4
j_call: TRBJ2-7
cdr3_aa: CASSFSGSYEQYF

clone_size: many
v_call: TRBV28
j_call: TRBJ2-7
cdr3_aa: CASSLEPTRDRPNYEQYF

clone_size: many
v_call: TRBV5-7
j_call: TRBJ2-5
cdr3_aa: CASSPPDLGSETQYF

clone_size: medium-sized
v_call: TRBV5-4
j_call: TRBJ1-2
cdr3_aa: CASSEGQGYGYTF

clone_size: many
v_call: TRBV9
j_call: TRBJ1-3
cdr3_aa: CASSRQGTGHTIYF

clone_size: many
v_call: TRBV28
j_call: TRBJ2-3
cdr3_aa: CASSPLGTLTDTQYF

clone_size: .
v_call: TRBV27
j_call: TRBJ2-7
cdr3_aa: CASSPRTSGLYEQYF

clone_size: .
v_call: TRBV7-2
j_call: TRBJ2-2
cdr3_aa: CASSLLGLAGSNTGELFF

clone_size: many
v_call: TRBV11-3
j_call: TRBJ2-3
cdr3_aa: CASSLAGGPTDTQYF

clone_size: .
v_call: TRBV11-2
j_call: TRBJ2-3
cdr3_aa: CASSLGAGGGTDTQYF

clone_size: .
v_call: TRBV24-1
j_call: TRBJ2-2
cdr3_aa: CATSDPSGRGSGELFF

clone_size: few
v_call: TRBV12-3/TRBV12-4
j_call: TRBJ1-5
cdr3_aa: CASQGQANQPQHF

clone_size: few
v_call: TRBV3-1
j_call: TRBJ1-4
cdr3_aa: CASSRLGEKLFF

clone_size: few
v_call: TRBV28
j_call: TRBJ2-3
cdr3_aa: CASSPGQVTDTQYF

clone_size: .
v_call: TRBV7-6
j_call: TRBJ2-7
cdr3_aa: CASSGQGTGEQYF

clone_size: .
v_call: TRBV9
j_call: TRBJ2-2
cdr3_aa: CASSGAGLAGSAGELFF

clone_size: .
v_call: TRBV2
j_call: TRBJ1-2
cdr3_aa: CASSFAQDYGYTF

clone_size: few
v_call: TRBV27
j_call: TRBJ2-7
cdr3_aa: CASRDSASYEQYF